This TCR beta chain was sequenced in a study of technical replicates of blood from several donors (TCRdb year 2017). Taken from cysteine to phenylalanine, the CDR3 has 12 residues. Only the CDR3 part of the read is kept: 36 bases, read in frame from the first base. Cut back by 2 bases and 5 bases, the V and J ends lie 7 bases apart. Per the germline V gene, SGHVS is the CDR1 and FNYEAQ is the CDR2. About this clone itself: Its cognate antigen has yet to be identified. No base quality information exists; no much larger clone differs at one position.

The library was generated by the immunoSEQ multiplex PCR assay. As stored in TCRdb, this immuneACCESS dataset retains in-frame rearrangements with V and J assigned. A fraction of the clones does not appear; measured against another copy, unresolved V genes explain less than half of the discrepancy, and the remainder lacks a known reason. The sample has some 80,000 clones on record, around 94% of them singletons. The ten largest make up more than 0.35% of the sample. Specimen: T cells isolated from PBMCs. The sequence joins TRBV7-6 to TRBJ2-7, with a weak D call of TRBD2 (6 bases match). This clonotype was obtained from a human donor in good health. DNA sequence: TGTGCCAGCAGCTTATGGGGGGACGAGCAGTACTTC. This yields the protein CASSLWGDEQYF.